The present entry profiles one T cell receptor (beta chain) with its context. This entry belongs to a study of identifying expanded T cells in peripheral blood. Clones were read by immunoSEQ multiplex PCR, and TCRdb kept only the in-frame ones, dropping some. The table lists fewer than 60,000 clones, 82% of them singletons. V was cut by 1 base and J by 0 bases, with 9 bases left in between. CDR1 SGHTA and CDR2 FQGNSA come from the germline V gene. The CDR3 spans 16 residues. The source material was blood. This chain links TRBV7-2 with TRBJ2-2, with no clear D. This clonotype originated in a person aged 18-69 years in good health. The CDR3 spells CASSLGGQANTGELFF. The CDR3 bases are TGTGCCAGCAGCTTAGGTGGCCAGGCGAACACCGGGGAGCTGTTTTTT.